This T cell receptor (beta chain) was identified in a study of cytomegalovirus exposure and HLA in healthy donors. Broader study findings: In all likelihood, a cluster of highly shared sequence variants was a sequencing artifact. Productive status was seen about 90% or about 30% of the time for most TCR beta V segments in an earlier analysis.

About this clone itself: Its target is not known.

The CDR3 extends over 14 amino acids. Per the germline V gene, CDR1 is MNHNS and CDR2 is SASEGT. V dropped 0 bases and J dropped 3 bases, with 9 bases sitting between them. This PCR relied on a set of 60 Vbeta primers and 13 Jbeta primers. TCRdb keeps only in-frame clones here, not all; method: immunoSEQ multiplex PCR. The data contain around 110,000 clones, over 60% of them singletons. This rearrangement joins TRBV6-1 to TRBJ2-7; D remains unclear. The TCR originated in a male donor in good health and CMV-seronegative. The sample comprised PBMCs. The CDR3 sequence: CASSEAPSVYEQYF. The CDR3 bases are TGTGCCAGCAGTGAAGCACCCAGTGTCTACGAGCAGTACTTC.